The rows below give T cell receptor beta chains drawn from one sample of a study of cytomegalovirus exposure and HLA in healthy donors. This table comes from immunoSEQ multiplex PCR, and its TCRdb copy is limited to in-frame clones, with some not included. The table lists about 160,000 clones, roughly 80% of them singletons. Specimen: PBMCs. The receptor source for this set is a woman aged 25 to 39 in good health and CMV-seropositive. The CDR3 runs from the conserved cysteine through the conserved F or W. A D gene is named only where the DNA matches it firmly. Clone size, where shown, is once, few, many, or a class for clones that have expanded.

j_call,v_call,clone_size,d_call,cdr3_nt,cdr3_aa
TRBJ1-1,TRBV7-9,NA,NA,TGTGCCAGCAGCTTAGGGGCTGGCAGGAACACTGAAGCTTTCTTT,CASSLGAGRNTEAFF
TRBJ2-7,TRBV19,NA,NA,TGTGCCAGTAGTACAACAGCATCTTCCTACGAGCAGTACTTC,CASSTTASSYEQYF
TRBJ1-5,TRBV19,few,TRBD1,TGTGCCAGTAGGTATACAGGGGTGAGTCAGCCCCAGCATTTT,CASRYTGVSQPQHF
TRBJ1-2,TRBV6-1,NA,NA,TGTGCCAGCAAAACTAGGCGGGGCAGAGTGGGTGGCTACACCTTC,CASKTRRGRVGGYTF
TRBJ1-2,TRBV10-3,NA,TRBD1,TGTGCCATCAGTGAGGCGGTAGCGGTACAGGGGCACTATGGCTACACCTTC,CAISEAVAVQGHYGYTF
TRBJ2-2,TRBV14,NA,TRBD1,TGTGCCAGCAGCCGACAGGGGTACACCGGGGAGCTGTTTTTT,CASSRQGYTGELFF
TRBJ2-1,TRBV9,NA,NA,TGTGCCAGCAGCGTAGGAGGGACATCAAACAATGAGCAGTTCTTC,CASSVGGTSNNEQFF
TRBJ1-1,TRBV11-2,NA,NA,TGTGCCAGCACGGAGGGGATGAACACTGAAGCTTTCTTT,CASTEGMNTEAFF
TRBJ2-5,TRBV7-8,NA,NA,TGTGCCAGCAGCTTAGCCCTGCAAGAGACCCAGTACTTC,CASSLALQETQYF
TRBJ1-1,TRBV5-1,NA,NA,TGCGCCAGCAGCTTGGACAGACAGAACATTGAAGCTTTCTTT,CASSLDRQNIEAFF
TRBJ1-1,TRBV7-8,NA,NA,TGTGCCAGCAGCTGGGGGGGGGACACTGAAGCTTTCTTT,CASSWGGDTEAFF
TRBJ1-5,TRBV9,NA,NA,TGTGCCAGCAGGGACGGCGGGGGAGGTCAGCCCCAGCATTTT,CASRDGGGGQPQHF
TRBJ2-4,TRBV21-1,NA,NA,TGTGCCAGACTTCCTCCGCGGGTTAAAGAAAACATTCAGTACTTC,CARLPPRVKENIQYF
TRBJ1-4,TRBV5-1,NA,TRBD1,TGCGCCAGCAGCTTGAGGACAGGGGTTCCTGAAAAACTGTTTTTT,CASSLRTGVPEKLFF
TRBJ1-2,TRBV28,NA,TRBD1,TGTGCCAGCACCAGAGGGACAGGCCATGGCTACACCTTC,CASTRGTGHGYTF
TRBJ2-2,TRBV6-5,NA,NA,TGTGCCAGCAGTTACTTGCAGGTTTACGGCGGGGAGCTGTTTTTT,CASSYLQVYGGELFF
TRBJ2-1,TRBV7-3,NA,TRBD2,TGTGCCAGCAGCTTTAGCGGGGGCTTTAGCTCCTACAATGAGCAGTTCTTC,CASSFSGGFSSYNEQFF
TRBJ2-3,TRBV12-5,NA,NA,TGTGCTAGTGGCTCCGGGAAGCGGAGCACAGATACGCAGTATTTT,CASGSGKRSTDTQYF
TRBJ2-7,TRBV19,NA,NA,TGTGCCAGTAGTATGAACAGCAACGCTGTCGAGCAGTACTTC,CASSMNSNAVEQYF
TRBJ2-1,TRBV27,NA,TRBD2,TGTGCCAGCAGTCTCCTCCCGCGGGGGGGCAGTTTCGATGAGCAGTTCTTC,CASSLLPRGGSFDEQFF
TRBJ1-4,TRBV18,NA,NA,TGTGCCAGCTCACCTGCGGGGCAGAGGAGTGAAAAACTGTTTTTT,CASSPAGQRSEKLFF
TRBJ2-3,TRBV9,NA,TRBD1,TGTGCCAGCAGCTCGCGATTGGCCGGGACAGGGGTCTTCACAGATACGCAGTATTTT,CASSSRLAGTGVFTDTQYF
TRBJ1-6,TRBV7-9,few,NA,TGTGCCAGCAGCTTAGATCCAGACTATTCACCCCTCCACTTT,CASSLDPDYSPLHF
TRBJ2-3,TRBV6-6,NA,NA,TGTGCCAGCGTGGGGGGTGCAGGCCCGAAATATTTT,CASVGGAGPKYF
TRBJ1-1,TRBV13,few,NA,TGTGCCAGCAGCTCTTGGAACACTGAAGCTTTCTTT,CASSSWNTEAFF
TRBJ1-1,TRBV19,NA,TRBD1,TGTGCCAGTAGTACGGCCCTATCGACAGGGCGCACTGAAGCTTTCTTT,CASSTALSTGRTEAFF
TRBJ2-3,TRBV5-4,NA,TRBD1,TGTGCCAGCGGCGGACAGGGGGCTGAAGATACGCAGTATTTT,CASGGQGAEDTQYF
TRBJ1-5,TRBV19,NA,NA,TGTGCCAGTAGTATCCGACATCTTAGCAATCAGCCCCAGCATTTT,CASSIRHLSNQPQHF
TRBJ2-2,TRBV18,NA,TRBD1,TGTGCCAGCTCACCGCGACAGGGGGTAGACACCGGGGAGCTGTTTTTT,CASSPRQGVDTGELFF
TRBJ1-2,TRBV7-9,once,NA,TGTGCCAGCAGCTTCGTCCCAGGGAATGGCTACACCTTC,CASSFVPGNGYTF
TRBJ1-4,TRBV5-6,NA,TRBD1,TGTGCCAGCAGCTGGACAGGGGTAACTAATGAAAAACTGTTTTTT,CASSWTGVTNEKLFF
TRBJ1-5,TRBV11-3,NA,TRBD1,TGTGCCAGCAGCCCAAATCGGGACAGGGCGGTGTTCTGGCAGCCCCAGCATTTT,CASSPNRDRAVFWQPQHF
TRBJ2-5,TRBV4-2,few,NA,TGTGCCAGCAGCCAAATCAGCTTTAAGGGGGAAGGAGAAGAGACCCAGTACTTC,CASSQISFKGEGEETQYF
TRBJ2-2,TRBV12-5,NA,TRBD1,TGTGCTAGTGGTTTCCGGGACAGGAAGGACACCGGGGAGCTGTTTTTT,CASGFRDRKDTGELFF
TRBJ1-5,TRBV2,once,NA,TGTGCCAGCAGTGAAGCGCCAGAAGATCAGCCCCAGCATTTT,CASSEAPEDQPQHF
TRBJ2-1,TRBV9,NA,TRBD2,TGTGCCAGCAGCGTAGATCAGAGCGGGGATTACAATGAGCAGTTCTTC,CASSVDQSGDYNEQFF
TRBJ2-7,TRBV4-3,few,NA,TGCGCCAGCAGTCCAAGTCCAGTCTCCTACGAGCAGTACTTC,CASSPSPVSYEQYF
TRBJ1-2,TRBV10-3,NA,TRBD1,TGTGCCATCAGTGAAGGACAGGGGGGCTATGGCTACACCTTC,CAISEGQGGYGYTF
TRBJ1-6,TRBV18,NA,TRBD1,TGTGCCAGCTCACCGGCGGACAGGAGTTCACCCCTCCACTTT,CASSPADRSSPLHF
TRBJ1-5,TRBV4-1,few,TRBD1,TGCGCCAGCAGCCAAGTCGCACAGGGGCCCAGGCAGCCCCAGCATTTT,CASSQVAQGPRQPQHF
TRBJ1-2,TRBV6-5,NA,TRBD1,TGTGCCAGCAAAAACTACAGGGGACTCCGCTATGGCTACACCTTC,CASKNYRGLRYGYTF
TRBJ2-5,TRBV30,NA,NA,TGTGCCTGGAGTGTACAACAGTACCAAGAGACCCAGTACTTC,CAWSVQQYQETQYF